This T cell receptor (beta chain) was retrieved from a study of T cell clonality in common variable immunodeficiency. V was trimmed by 3 bases and J by 4 bases, leaving 12 bases between them. The CDR3 spans 14 residues. Germline CDR1 and CDR2: SGHAT and FQNNGV. Ten or more counts support this clone. The CDR3 goes on 3 residues after the read ends, and that part is filled in from the germline J gene. Profiling relied on immunoSEQ multiplex PCR, and the TCRdb table lists in-frame clones only, not all of them. This sample has 44,000 or so clones, each found more than once. This clonotype was sampled from a person aged 18 to 70 in good health. Sequenced material: peripheral blood mononuclear cells. The V gene is TRBV11-2, the J gene TRBJ1-1, with TRBD1 as a possible D gene (5 bases). The covered CDR3 bases are TGTGCCAGCAGCTTGGGGGGGACGGCCACTGAA. Encoded protein: CASSLGGTATE. The entire CDR3 is CASSLGGTATEAFF.